This T cell receptor beta chain was recorded in a study of blood T cells in healthy people across ages. The junction had 9 bases not matched to a gene; V was cut back by 7 bases and J by 5 bases. CDR3 length: 16 amino acids. The authors ran a second PCR of roughly 6 to 12 cycles using a sample-barcoded 5' primer and a J-beta primer mix. One entry per CDR3 protein results from TCRdb running MiXCR on the 5' RACE reads. The sample contains about 640,000 distinct CDR3 sequences, roughly 58% of which appear only once. The TCR sequence derives from a man aged 60 to 75 in good health. The sequencing input was blood. The chain carries TRBV12-3 or TRBV12-4 and TRBJ2-2; 11 bases are shared with TRBD2. The CDR3 coding sequence is TGTGCCAGCATCGGTAGCGGGGGGGTGAAGACCGGGGAGCTGTTTTTT. Translation gives CASIGSGGVKTGELFF.